These 31 T cell receptor beta chains originate from one sample sequenced in a study of OX40 agonist ivuxolimab in advanced cancers. Profiling relied on immunoSEQ multiplex PCR, and the TCRdb table lists in-frame clones only, not all of them. This table has 65,000 to 80,000 clones, 65% to 90% appearing once. Sequencing was performed on CD4+ or CD8+ T cells sorted from blood, taken in a trial of the OX40 agonist ivuxolimab. Receptor source: an adult with an advanced solid tumor such as melanoma, head and neck, liver or kidney cancer.

A single count supports this clone. V is TRBV6-5 and J is TRBJ1-3, with D tentatively TRBD1 (6 bases). The CDR3 covers 15 residues. Per the germline V gene, CDR1 is MNHEY and CDR2 is SVGAGI. Trimming cost V 3 bases and J 3 bases, with 12 bases left between them. CDR3 DNA sequence: TGTGCCAGCAGTTATAAGGCCAGGGGTGGAAACACCATATATTTT. Amino acids: CASSYKARGGNTIYF.

The CDR3 reads CASSPGTDAYEQYF. Here the CDR3 DNA reads TGCGCCAGCAGCCCCGGGACGGACGCCTACGAGCAGTACTTC. The chain joins TRBV5-1 to TRBJ2-7; tentatively, D is TRBD1 or TRBD2 (5 bases each). The CDR3 totals 14 residues. The V gene lost 4 bases and the J gene lost 2 bases, with 13 bases spanning the gap. CDR1 SGHRS and CDR2 YFSETQ come from the germline V gene.

The DNA of the CDR3 is TGCGCCAGCAGCACTATAAGGGCGGGAGCAAGTAACGAGCAGTACTTC. Translation gives CASSTIRAGASNEQYF. The chain employs TRBV5-1 and TRBJ2-7; 7 bases agree with TRBD2. The junction had 15 bases not matched to a gene; V was cut back by 4 bases and J by 5 bases. Germline loops: CDR1 SGHRS, CDR2 YFSETQ. The CDR3 totals 16 residues.

This clone has only one observation. This chain joins TRBV6-6 and TRBJ1-5; D not certain. The CDR3 consists of 16 residues. CDR1 and CDR2 (germline): MNHNY, SVGAGI (reference sequence). Deletions cut 7 bases from V and 1 base from J, with 17 bases between. CDR3: CASTPKGAGSNQPQHF. The CDR3 nucleotides read TGTGCCAGCACTCCCAAAGGAGCGGGGAGCAATCAGCCCCAGCATTTT.

This clone was observed a handful of times. The chain is built from TRBV2 and TRBJ1-5; D remains unclear. V was pared by 3 bases and J by 0 bases, with 3 bases between. This CDR3 is built from 13 residues. Germline values: CDR1 SNHLY, CDR2 FYNNEI. CDR3 sequence (DNA): TGTGCCAGCAGTGAGTCTAGCAATCAGCCCCAGCATTTT. Its translation: CASSESSNQPQHF.

The chain carries TRBV7-9 and TRBJ2-3, with a possible D match to TRBD2 (7 bases). The germline CDR1 and CDR2 sequences are SEHNR and FQNEAQ (reference sequence). Trimming cost V 5 bases and J 5 bases, with 8 bases left between them. This CDR3 contains 12 residues. The CDR3, as DNA: TGTGCCAGCAGCAGGGGGGGAGATACGCAGTATTTT. Its protein is CASSRGGDTQYF.

The chain joins TRBV10-1 to TRBJ2-2; D not resolved. Germline-derived CDR1 and CDR2 are WNHNN and SYGVQD (reference sequence). The CDR3 spans 13 residues. Trimming pared 7 bases from V and 1 base from J, leaving 7 bases between. CDR3 nucleotides: TGCGCCAGCACGGCAAAGAACACCGGGGAGCTGTTTTTT. Translated: CASTAKNTGELFF.

This rearrangement joins TRBV5-1 to TRBJ1-1; D not certain. The germline gives CDR1 SGHRS, CDR2 YFSETQ. V dropped 0 bases and J dropped 0 bases, with 9 bases sitting between them. This CDR3 comprises 15 residues. Here the CDR3 DNA reads TGCGCCAGCAGCTTGGACGGACCGATGAACACTGAAGCTTTCTTT. Translated: CASSLDGPMNTEAFF.

This chain connects TRBV5-1 to TRBJ2-3, with TRBD2 identical over 7 bases. Looked up from germline, CDR1 is SGHRS and CDR2 is YFSETQ. CDR3 length: 14 amino acids. V shed 3 bases and J 3 bases; nucleotides not matched to a gene: 4. The CDR3 bases are TGCGCCAGCAGCTACGGGGAGGGGACAGATACGCAGTATTTT. Its protein is CASSYGEGTDTQYF.

CDR3 loop: CASSYRAGLPYEQYF. The CDR3 nucleotides are TGTGCCAGCAGTTACCGGGCAGGGCTTCCCTACGAGCAGTACTTC. The chain links TRBV6-6 to TRBJ2-7; D may be TRBD1 (5 bases). Germline CDR1 and CDR2: MNHNY and SVGAGI (reference sequence). V was cut by 2 bases and J by 2 bases, with 13 bases left in between. The CDR3 sequence is 15 residues long.

The DNA for the CDR3 is TGTGCCAGCAGCTTAGCGGCCCTAGGGCGGGCAGATACGCAGTATTTT. Its translation: CASSLAALGRADTQYF. V is TRBV7-2 and J is TRBJ2-3, with D maybe TRBD2 (5 bases). Germline lookup yields CDR1 SGHTA and CDR2 FQGNSA. This CDR3 has 16 amino acids. Trimming stripped 0 bases from V and 4 bases from J, with 14 bases between.

The V call is TRBV6-6, the J call TRBJ2-3; D might be TRBD1 or TRBD2, each matching 6 bases. CDR1 and CDR2 (germline): MNHNY, SVGAGI (reference sequence). The CDR3 contains 14 residues. V lost 6 bases and J lost 4, with 14 bases in between. The chain's CDR3 is CASSQKGGPDTQYF. CDR3 in DNA: TGTGCCAGCAGCCAAAAGGGGGGTCCAGATACGCAGTATTTT.

The chain joins TRBV7-2 to TRBJ2-7; 7 nucleotides agree with TRBD2. Per germline, CDR1 SGHTA and CDR2 FQGNSA. The CDR3 sequence is 16 residues long. After removal of 4 bases from V and 0 bases from J, the junction contained 9 bases not matched to a gene. The CDR3 region is CASSYSSGTRSYEQYF. The CDR3 nucleotides read TGTGCCAGCAGCTACTCTAGCGGAACCCGCTCCTACGAGCAGTACTTC.

The chain couples TRBV6-5 to TRBJ2-7; 7 bases map to TRBD2. Per germline, CDR1 MNHEY and CDR2 SVGAGI. The CDR3 runs to 14 residues. V lost 5 bases and J lost 3; bases outside the gene matches: 7. The CDR3 region is CASSLRGGLYEQYF. The CDR3 region has the DNA TGTGCCAGCAGTCTACGGGGAGGGCTCTACGAGCAGTACTTC.

As regards this clone: Other DNA sequences in this sample translate to the same CDR3. The rearrangement joins TRBV6-1 to TRBJ2-6; 10 nucleotides align to TRBD2. V dropped 6 bases and J dropped 4; count of bases not matched to a gene: 3. CDR1 and CDR2 (germline): MNHNS, SASEGT. The CDR3 sequence is 15 residues long. The DNA of the CDR3 is TGTGCCAGCAGAGCGGGGGGGTCCGGGGCCAACGTCCTGACTTTC. It yields the protein CASRAGGSGANVLTF.

This clone turned up a few times. The genes are TRBV9 and TRBJ1-6; D call uncertain. Between the trimmed V and J ends, which lost 0 bases and 8 bases, there was a span of 12 bases. This CDR3 spans 15 amino acids. Germline CDR1 reads SGDLS; CDR2 reads YYNGEE. This chain's CDR3 is CASSVGGPNDSPLHF. The CDR3 nucleotides read TGTGCCAGCAGCGTAGGAGGCCCGAACGATTCACCCCTCCACTTT. The entire variable domain, with the rest obtained from reference TRBV9 and TRBJ1-6, is as follows: DSGVTQTPKHLITATGQRVTLRCSPRSGDLSVYWYQQSLDQGLQFLIQYYNGEERAKGNILERFSAQQFPDLHSELNLSSLELGDSALYFCASSVGGPNDSPLHFGNGTRLTVT.

This sequence joins TRBV6-1 and TRBJ1-5, with D possibly matching TRBD1 (5 bases). Trimming stripped 0 bases from V and 2 bases from J, with 5 bases between. This CDR3 is built from 14 residues. Per the germline V gene, CDR1 is MNHNS and CDR2 is SASEGT. The CDR3 nucleotides read TGTGCCAGCAGTGAAGCACAGGGCAATCAGCCCCAGCATTTT. Translated, it gives CASSEAQGNQPQHF.

The chain combines TRBV20-1 with TRBJ2-1; D gene ambiguous. V gave up 3 bases and J gave up 7 bases, with 7 bases separating them. Germline CDR1 and CDR2: DFQATT and SNEGSKA (reference sequence). The length of the CDR3 is 11 residues. The CDR3 protein is CSARPRNEQFF. The CDR3 DNA reads as TGCAGTGCTAGGCCGAGGAATGAGCAGTTCTTC.

The sample holds one count of this clone. This chain joins TRBV7-2 and TRBJ2-7; 14 nucleotides align to TRBD2. The CDR3 runs to 15 residues. Germline V lookup: CDR1 SGHTA, CDR2 FQGNSA. J gave up 7 bases and V 6 bases, and 8 bases lay outside the gene matches. The CDR3 region has the DNA TGTGCCAGCAGGACCGGGACTAGCGGGGGAGCGGAGCAGTACTTC. It translates to CASRTGTSGGAEQYF. Full variable domain (remainder filled in from reference TRBV7-2 and TRBJ2-7): GAGVSQSPSNKVTEKGKDVELRCDPISGHTALYWYRQSLGQGLEFLIYFQGNSAPDKSGLPSDRFSAERTGGSVSTLTIQRTQQEDSAVYLCASRTGTSGGAEQYFGPGTRLTVT.

The chain couples TRBV9 to TRBJ2-5; D is undetermined. V was trimmed by 7 bases and J by 4 bases, leaving 8 bases between them. Per germline, CDR1 SGDLS and CDR2 YYNGEE. This CDR3 region has 11 residues. The CDR3 sequence is CASALGETQYF. CDR3 bases: TGTGCCAGCGCCCTTGGAGAGACCCAGTACTTC.

The chain carries TRBV11-2 and TRBJ2-7; D call uncertain. The V end lost 5 bases, the J end lost 1 base, and 15 bases lay between the germline ends. The CDR3 loop spans 15 amino acids. Germline loops: CDR1 SGHAT, CDR2 FQNNGV. The CDR3 here is CASSTSTGTSYEQYF. CDR3 DNA sequence: TGTGCCAGCAGCACTTCGACGGGCACATCCTACGAGCAGTACTTC.

The V call is TRBV7-8, the J call TRBJ2-5, with 11 bases identical to TRBD2. The J segment lost 1 base and the V segment lost 1 base, leaving 5 bases of the junction unmatched. Per germline, CDR1 SGHVS and CDR2 FQNEAQ. The CDR3 length is 17 residues. The CDR3 sequence is CASSLVKTSGIQETQYF. CDR3 DNA: TGTGCCAGCAGCTTAGTTAAGACTAGCGGGATCCAAGAGACCCAGTACTTC.

The chain recombines TRBV6-1 with TRBJ1-5, with 8 bases lining up with TRBD1. Trimming took 0 bases from V and 3 from J; bases not matched to a gene: 4. Germline V gene sequence: CDR1 MNHNS, CDR2 SASEGT. This CDR3 spans 16 amino acids. CDR3 in amino acids: CASSEASGGHNQPQHF. In DNA, the CDR3 is TGTGCCAGCAGTGAAGCTTCAGGGGGCCACAATCAGCCCCAGCATTTT.

V usage is TRBV5-4 and J usage is TRBJ2-6; the D gene is possibly TRBD2 (6 bases). There are 15 residues in the CDR3. The germline CDR1 and CDR2 sequences are SGHNT and YYREEE (reference sequence). The V and J ends lost 4 bases and 2 bases respectively, with 10 bases between them. The CDR3 region is CASSRGEAGANVLTF. CDR3 in DNA: TGTGCCAGCAGCCGCGGGGAAGCTGGGGCCAACGTCCTGACTTTC.

This chain joins TRBV15 and TRBJ2-1, with D maybe TRBD1 (5 bases). This CDR3 has 14 amino acids. V lost 1 base, J lost 5 bases, and 9 bases lay in between. Germline lookup yields CDR1 LNHNV and CDR2 YYDKDF (reference sequence). The CDR3 nucleotides read TGTGCCACCAGCAGAGGCCGACAGAACAATGAGCAGTTCTTC. It translates to CATSRGRQNNEQFF.

The chain combines TRBV18 with TRBJ2-7; D is perhaps TRBD1 (5 bases). V was shortened by 5 bases and J by 6 bases, with 11 bases between the two germline ends. Per germline, CDR1 KGHSH and CDR2 LQKENI. The CDR3 is made up of 12 amino acids. Here the CDR3 reads CASSSQGAEQYF. The DNA for the CDR3 is TGTGCCAGCTCATCTCAGGGTGCCGAGCAGTACTTC.

The CDR3 DNA reads TGTGCCAGCAGCTCCTGGACTAGCGACTACAATGAGCAGTTCTTC. It yields the protein CASSSWTSDYNEQFF. The chain combines TRBV11-3 with TRBJ2-1; 9 positions agree with TRBD2. Germline loops: CDR1 SGHNT, CDR2 YENEEA. This CDR3 is 15 amino acids long. V was pared by 4 bases and J by 3 bases, with 4 bases of the junction left unmatched.

The chain carries TRBV4-1 and TRBJ2-1, with 7 bases lining up with TRBD2. Germline assignment: CDR1 MGHRA and CDR2 YSYEKL. With 4 bases clipped from V and 8 bases from J, the junction kept 14 bases outside the gene matches. The CDR3 is 16 amino acids. This CDR3 is CASSRNSGIGSYEQFF. Here the CDR3 DNA reads TGCGCCAGCAGCCGGAACAGCGGGATCGGTAGCTATGAGCAGTTCTTC.

This chain connects TRBV7-2 to TRBJ2-2, with D hard to call. Germline V gene data show CDR1 as SGHTA and CDR2 as FQGNSA. The length of the CDR3 is 13 residues. The germline V and J ends were trimmed by 4 bases and 7 bases, with 10 bases remaining between them. CDR3 loop: CASSSGSRGELFF. The DNA for the CDR3 is TGTGCCAGCAGCTCGGGCTCCCGCGGGGAGCTGTTTTTT.

The rearrangement joins TRBV4-2 to TRBJ1-6; 11 bases agree with TRBD1. This CDR3 has 14 residues. CDR1 is LGHNA, CDR2 YNFKEQ, per germline. The V gene end was trimmed by 7 bases and the J gene end by 9 bases; junction bases not matched to a gene: 5. CDR3 in amino acids: CASNKDRGRSPLHF. DNA for the CDR3: TGTGCCAGCAATAAGGACAGGGGGCGTTCACCCCTCCACTTT.

V gene TRBV6-5 combines with J gene TRBJ1-3; no clear D gene. V was trimmed by 6 bases and J by 1 base, leaving 10 bases between them. This CDR3 is built from 14 residues. Germline assignment: CDR1 MNHEY and CDR2 SVGAGI. The CDR3, as DNA: TGTGCCAGCAGGGGGTTTGAATCTGGAAACACCATATATTTT. This translates into CASRGFESGNTIYF.